The rows below give T cell receptor beta chains drawn from one sample of a study of radiotherapy plus CTLA-4 blockade in lung cancer. Assay used: immunoSEQ multiplex PCR; TCRdb lists only in-frame clones, some missing. The table records about 90,000 clones, more than 70% of them present only once. Sequencing used peripheral blood, obtained from a patient treated with radiotherapy plus ipilimumab. These receptors all come from a human donor with non-small cell lung cancer that progressed on radiotherapy plus ipilimumab. Each CDR3 is given with its conserved first and last residue. Fields, in order: V gene, J gene, CDR3 protein.

TRBV7-9	TRBJ2-7	CASSPFSQDPSYEQYF
TRBV4-2	TRBJ2-7	CASSQDDRAYEQYF
TRBV28	TRBJ2-7	CASSSLPGRAPLKAYEQYF
TRBV28	TRBJ2-5	CASSFTGANQETQYF
TRBV19	TRBJ1-2	CASRPTGPYGYTF
TRBV5-1	TRBJ2-3	CASSRDQATDTQYF
TRBV7-2	TRBJ2-3	CASSLLSGGASAQYF
TRBV6-5	TRBJ1-2	CASSLTGGRSNYGYTF
TRBV9	TRBJ1-2	CASSVGAVNYNYGYTF
TRBV19	TRBJ1-1	CASRTENTEAFF
TRBV5-8	TRBJ2-7	CASSLGAGNSYEQYF
TRBV5-1	TRBJ2-3	CASSFGHASTDTQYF
TRBV29-1	TRBJ1-2	CSVVTGHYYGYTF
TRBV6-5	TRBJ2-2	CASSPPGTGELFF
TRBV6-1	TRBJ2-1	CASSEANYNEQFF
TRBV15	TRBJ1-5	CATSRERTGYSNQPQHF
TRBV7-9	TRBJ1-1	CASSLVGMGAAEAFF
TRBV7-6	TRBJ2-1	CASSRGQGVSSYNEQFF
TRBV7-8	TRBJ2-2	CASSVGGAAGELFF
TRBV28	TRBJ1-5	CASSLRQGANQPQHF
TRBV4-1	TRBJ2-5	CASSPGQGKTQYF
TRBV7-9	TRBJ1-2	CASSLSTVNYGYTF
TRBV18	TRBJ2-3	CASSLTTGTTDTQYF
TRBV7-8	TRBJ2-1	CASSWKSYNEQFF
TRBV18	TRBJ2-1	CASSPPSLYNEQFF
TRBV5-1	TRBJ1-1	CASSSGQPNTEAFF
TRBV18	TRBJ2-7	CASSPPTGSHEQYF
TRBV15	TRBJ2-6	CATSSNPGQLLSGANVLTF
TRBV5-1	TRBJ2-1	CASSSQGASYNEQFF
TRBV11-1	TRBJ2-5	CASSVGDSGGAPQYF
TRBV28	TRBJ1-2	CASTPKSVRYGYTF
TRBV6-5	TRBJ1-4	CASSYSGAHGGEKLFF
TRBV13	TRBJ1-1	CASSFRTVNTEAFF
TRBV6-1	TRBJ2-5	CASSEIGKTQYF
TRBV4-2	TRBJ1-4	CASSQDLTGGEEKLFF
TRBV28	TRBJ1-2	CASSLGIDYGYTF
TRBV5-8	TRBJ2-1	CASSLGRSSYNEQFF
TRBV28	TRBJ2-7	CALMPRDSPRGEQYF
TRBV5-1	TRBJ2-5	CASSLGGKETQYF
TRBV2	TRBJ2-1	CASHLTSGFYNEQFF
TRBV29-1	TRBJ1-2	CSVVEGAGLNYGYTF
TRBV10-3	TRBJ1-2	CAVRGTVPRGGYTF
TRBV28	TRBJ2-1	CASSISGSGREQFF
TRBV18	TRBJ2-1	CASSPGQGEYNEQFF
TRBV15	TRBJ1-5	CATSRDPMSNQPQHF
TRBV29-1	TRBJ1-1	CSVEDTGPGWAFF
TRBV9	TRBJ2-3	CASSVVGSTDTQYF